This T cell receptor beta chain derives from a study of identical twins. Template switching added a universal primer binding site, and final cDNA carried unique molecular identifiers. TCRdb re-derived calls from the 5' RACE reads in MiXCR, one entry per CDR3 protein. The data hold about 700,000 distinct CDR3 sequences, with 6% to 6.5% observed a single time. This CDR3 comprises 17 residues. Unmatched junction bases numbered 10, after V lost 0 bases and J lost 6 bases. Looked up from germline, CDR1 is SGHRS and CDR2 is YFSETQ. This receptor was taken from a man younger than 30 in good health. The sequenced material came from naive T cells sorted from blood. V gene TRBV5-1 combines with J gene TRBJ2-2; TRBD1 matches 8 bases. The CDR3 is CASSLAIQGAWAGELFF. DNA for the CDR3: TGCGCCAGCAGCTTGGCCATCCAGGGGGCGTGGGCCGGGGAGCTGTTTTTT.